A selection of T cell receptor beta chains follows, all from one sample in a study of blood T cell repertoires in COVID-19. Measured with immunoSEQ multiplex PCR; TCRdb has only the in-frame clones, and not every one. Of about 120,000 clones in the sample, approximately 78% are singletons; the top ten hold approximately 7.9%. Material: peripheral blood. The receptors shown here come from a man in his 70s with acute or convalescent COVID-19. Each CDR3 is given with its conserved first and last residue. Fields, in order: J gene, clone size, D gene, V gene, CDR3 DNA, CDR3 protein. D genes are given only for firm matches. Part of the rows lack a size; the others show once, few, many or a class for expanded clones.

J gene: TRBJ2-1
clone size: NA
D gene: TRBD2
V gene: TRBV7-7
CDR3 DNA: TGTGCCAGCAGCTTAGAGCGGGAAGGTAGGTGCAATGAGCAGTTCTTC
CDR3 protein: CASSLEREGRCNEQFF

J gene: TRBJ1-1
clone size: NA
D gene: TRBD1
V gene: TRBV5-1
CDR3 DNA: TGCGCCAGCGCAACGACAGGGGGCGCGTCTGAAGCTTTCTTT
CDR3 protein: CASATTGGASEAFF

J gene: TRBJ1-5
clone size: NA
D gene: TRBD1
V gene: TRBV5-1
CDR3 DNA: TGCGCCAGCAGCCCAGGGGGTGGCAATCAGCCCCAGCATTTT
CDR3 protein: CASSPGGGNQPQHF

J gene: TRBJ1-1
clone size: NA
D gene: NA
V gene: TRBV6-4
CDR3 DNA: TGTGCCAGCAGTGTCACTCTCGGCACTGAAGCTTTCTTT
CDR3 protein: CASSVTLGTEAFF

J gene: TRBJ1-1
clone size: NA
D gene: NA
V gene: TRBV19
CDR3 DNA: TGTGCCAGTAGTATCCCAGGGGTGGACACTGAAGCTTTCTTT
CDR3 protein: CASSIPGVDTEAFF

J gene: TRBJ2-7
clone size: NA
D gene: NA
V gene: TRBV5-8
CDR3 DNA: TGTGCCAGCAGCCCGGAGGGCCCGAGGTACTACGAGCAGTACTTC
CDR3 protein: CASSPEGPRYYEQYF

J gene: TRBJ1-5
clone size: NA
D gene: NA
V gene: TRBV28
CDR3 DNA: TGTGCCAGCAGTTTAACCCCCGGGGTAAGCAATCAGCCCCAGCATTTT
CDR3 protein: CASSLTPGVSNQPQHF

J gene: TRBJ1-2
clone size: NA
D gene: NA
V gene: TRBV6-5
CDR3 DNA: TGTGCCAGCAGTCGCCCCTCGGAGGGCTATGGCTACACCTTC
CDR3 protein: CASSRPSEGYGYTF

J gene: TRBJ1-4
clone size: few
D gene: NA
V gene: TRBV3-1/TRBV3-2
CDR3 DNA: TGTGCCAGCAGCCAATTCCCCAACAGCCTGTTTTTT
CDR3 protein: CASSQFPNSLFF

J gene: TRBJ1-1
clone size: NA
D gene: NA
V gene: TRBV12-3/TRBV12-4
CDR3 DNA: TGTGCCAGCACGGGGGAAGCTTTCTTT
CDR3 protein: CASTGEAFF

J gene: TRBJ2-5
clone size: NA
D gene: TRBD2
V gene: TRBV3-1/TRBV3-2
CDR3 DNA: TGTGCCAGCAGCCAGTCCATCAGCGGGGGGGCCTCAGTAGAGACCCAGTACTTC
CDR3 protein: CASSQSISGGASVETQYF

J gene: TRBJ1-1
clone size: NA
D gene: TRBD1
V gene: TRBV5-1
CDR3 DNA: TGCGCCAGCAGCACCCCGACAGGGACCGACAACACTGAAGCTTTCTTT
CDR3 protein: CASSTPTGTDNTEAFF

J gene: TRBJ1-1
clone size: NA
D gene: NA
V gene: TRBV5-1
CDR3 DNA: TGCGCCAGCAGCTTAAACTGGGGCGGCGGGGTGGACACTGAAGCTTTCTTT
CDR3 protein: CASSLNWGGGVDTEAFF

J gene: TRBJ1-1
clone size: NA
D gene: NA
V gene: TRBV7-6
CDR3 DNA: TGTGCCAGCAGCTTACGGTCTTCACTTAAAATGAACACTGAAGCTTTCTTT
CDR3 protein: CASSLRSSLKMNTEAFF

J gene: TRBJ2-5
clone size: few
D gene: TRBD2
V gene: TRBV5-1
CDR3 DNA: TGCGCCAGCTCATCGGGGGGGCTGGAGACCCAGTACTTC
CDR3 protein: CASSSGGLETQYF

J gene: TRBJ1-2
clone size: once
D gene: TRBD1
V gene: TRBV30
CDR3 DNA: TGTGCCTGGAGCCTCCGACAGGGGGCTGCCGGTGGCTACACCTTC
CDR3 protein: CAWSLRQGAAGGYTF

J gene: TRBJ2-2
clone size: NA
D gene: NA
V gene: TRBV28
CDR3 DNA: TGTGCCAGCAGTTTTAAGGGGTGGGATCGGACCGGGGAGCTGTTTTTT
CDR3 protein: CASSFKGWDRTGELFF

J gene: TRBJ2-7
clone size: few
D gene: TRBD1
V gene: TRBV18
CDR3 DNA: TGTGCCAGCTCACCTCAACAGGGGGACTACGAGCAGTACTTC
CDR3 protein: CASSPQQGDYEQYF

J gene: TRBJ2-5
clone size: NA
D gene: NA
V gene: TRBV7-9
CDR3 DNA: TGTGCCAGCAGCCTCCCCGGGGGCCAAGAGACCCAGTACTTC
CDR3 protein: CASSLPGGQETQYF

J gene: TRBJ1-2
clone size: NA
D gene: TRBD1
V gene: TRBV5-1
CDR3 DNA: TGCGCCAGCAGCGGAACCGGGACAGGGGATGGCTACACCTTC
CDR3 protein: CASSGTGTGDGYTF

J gene: TRBJ2-3
clone size: NA
D gene: TRBD1
V gene: TRBV28
CDR3 DNA: TGTGCCAGCAACCGGGACAGGGGTGCAGATACGCAGTATTTT
CDR3 protein: CASNRDRGADTQYF

J gene: TRBJ2-4
clone size: NA
D gene: NA
V gene: TRBV19
CDR3 DNA: TGTGCCAGTAGTATTCTCTTAGCCAAAAACATTCAGTACTTC
CDR3 protein: CASSILLAKNIQYF

J gene: TRBJ1-1
clone size: NA
D gene: NA
V gene: TRBV27
CDR3 DNA: TGTGCCAGCAGTTCCACAGGGCTCCTAGGCACTGAAGCTTTCTTT
CDR3 protein: CASSSTGLLGTEAFF

J gene: TRBJ1-1
clone size: NA
D gene: NA
V gene: TRBV5-1
CDR3 DNA: TGCGCCAGCAGCCGTAATCAGGGCACTGAAGCTTTCTTT
CDR3 protein: CASSRNQGTEAFF

J gene: TRBJ1-5
clone size: NA
D gene: TRBD1
V gene: TRBV6-2/TRBV6-3
CDR3 DNA: TGTGCCAGCAGTTATTGGGACAGAAATCAGCCCCAGCATTTT
CDR3 protein: CASSYWDRNQPQHF

J gene: TRBJ2-7
clone size: NA
D gene: NA
V gene: TRBV12-3/TRBV12-4
CDR3 DNA: TGTGCCAGCAGCCCCACGGCGGGCGAGCAGTACTTC
CDR3 protein: CASSPTAGEQYF

J gene: TRBJ1-1
clone size: once
D gene: TRBD1
V gene: TRBV4-2
CDR3 DNA: TGTGCCAGCAGCCAACCGGGACAGGGTGGGGGAACTGAAGCTTTCTTT
CDR3 protein: CASSQPGQGGGTEAFF

J gene: TRBJ1-6
clone size: few
D gene: TRBD1
V gene: TRBV30
CDR3 DNA: TGTGCCTGGAGTGTACTAGGGGGCAGGGGGAATTCACCCCTCCACTTT
CDR3 protein: CAWSVLGGRGNSPLHF

J gene: TRBJ1-2
clone size: NA
D gene: NA
V gene: TRBV2
CDR3 DNA: TGTGCCACTAGACGGGGAGACTATGGCTACACCTTC
CDR3 protein: CATRRGDYGYTF

J gene: TRBJ2-7
clone size: NA
D gene: NA
V gene: TRBV18
CDR3 DNA: TGTGCCAGCTCCTACGAACGGGGATCCTACGAGCAGTACTTC
CDR3 protein: CASSYERGSYEQYF

J gene: TRBJ1-2
clone size: few
D gene: NA
V gene: TRBV24-1
CDR3 DNA: TGTGCCACCAGTCCCGGGACAAACTATGGCTACACCTTC
CDR3 protein: CATSPGTNYGYTF